The 18 T cell receptor beta chains presented below share a single source sample, sequenced in a study of blood T cell repertoires in COVID-19 (dated by TCRdb to 2018 to 2020). Library preparation was by the immunoSEQ multiplex PCR assay. This is the immuneACCESS table as TCRdb keeps it, with only in-frame sequences that have V and J called. A part of the clones is gone; compared with another copy, unresolved V genes explain less than half, and the rest is unexplained. The sample includes approximately 120,000 clones, with 80% observed a single time. Together, the top ten hold approximately 4.2% of the sample. Sequencing was performed on peripheral blood. The source is a human donor in a cohort sampled during active or convalescent COVID-19.

The V call is TRBV5-6, the J call TRBJ1-2, with no clear D. CDR1 SGHDT and CDR2 YYEEEE come from the germline V gene. This CDR3 has 13 residues. Trimming pared 1 base from V and 5 bases from J, leaving 9 bases between. The CDR3 sequence: CASSLWAQYGYTF. DNA of the CDR3: TGTGCCAGCAGCTTGTGGGCACAGTATGGCTACACCTTC.

The chain links TRBV24-1 to TRBJ2-3, with 8 positions matching TRBD1. J was trimmed by 1 base and V by 4 bases; bases with no gene match: 9. Germline-derived CDR1 and CDR2 are KGHDR and SFDVKD. The CDR3 spans 17 residues. CDR3 DNA sequence: TGTGCCACCAGTGAAAACAGGGGGAGAAAGGGCACAGATACGCAGTATTTT. Its translation: CATSENRGRKGTDTQYF.

The V gene is TRBV11-3, the J gene TRBJ2-5; 7 bases fit TRBD1. V lost 4 bases and J lost 5; bases outside the gene matches: 4. Germline CDR1 and CDR2: SGHNT and YENEEA. The CDR3 loop spans 13 amino acids. Written as DNA, the CDR3 is TGTGCCAGCAGCTACAGGGGCAGCGAGACCCAGTACTTC. Residues: CASSYRGSETQYF.

The gene calls are TRBV19 and TRBJ2-3; 7 bases fit TRBD2. The J segment lost 3 bases and the V segment lost 3 bases, leaving 0 bases of the junction unmatched. This CDR3 comprises 13 residues. Germline V gene sequence: CDR1 LNHDA, CDR2 SQIVND (reference sequence). CDR3 sequence (DNA): TGTGCCAGTAGTATGCGGGGGACAGATACGCAGTATTTT. Amino acids: CASSMRGTDTQYF.

V and J are TRBV7-6 and TRBJ1-4; D remains unclear. Germline lookup yields CDR1 SGHVS and CDR2 FNYEAQ. This CDR3 comprises 17 residues. V lost 1 base, J lost 3 bases, and 15 bases lay in between. The CDR3 DNA sequence: TGTGCCAGCAGCTTAGGGGTTAGCTCTGGAGCTAATGAAAAACTGTTTTTT. Translating it yields CASSLGVSSGANEKLFF.

This rearrangement joins TRBV7-2 to TRBJ1-6, with D hard to call. The ends were cut back, 4 bases at V and 12 bases at J, with 10 bases in the middle. The CDR3 consists of 12 residues. Germline lookup yields CDR1 SGHTA and CDR2 FQGNSA. The CDR3 loop reads CASSWREGPLHF. CDR3 nucleotide sequence: TGTGCCAGCAGCTGGCGTGAGGGACCCCTCCACTTT.

This clone was observed a few times. The chain carries TRBV7-9 and TRBJ2-5, with 13 bases that match TRBD2. The CDR3 is 15 residues long. Germline V gene sequence: CDR1 SEHNR, CDR2 FQNEAQ (reference sequence). Losses at the gene ends were 10 bases for V and 5 bases for J; bases not matched to a gene: 10. CDR3 sequence (DNA): TGTGCCACCGTGACTAGCGGGAGGATCGGCGAGACCCAGTACTTC. This encodes CATVTSGRIGETQYF. The full variable domain, completed using reference TRBV7-9 and TRBJ2-5, is DTGVSQNPRHKITKRGQNVTFRCDPISEHNRLYWYRQTLGQGPEFLTYFQNEAQLEKSRLLSDRFSAERPKGSFSTLEIQRTEQGDSAMYLCATVTSGRIGETQYFGPGTRLLVL.

The chain recombines TRBV18 with TRBJ2-1; 7 nucleotides align to TRBD2. CDR3 size: 15 residues. Germline loops: CDR1 KGHSH, CDR2 LQKENI. V lost 6 bases and J lost 6; bases outside the gene matches: 11. In DNA form, the CDR3 reads TGTGCCAGCTCCCTCGTTAGGCTAGCGGTCAATGAGCAGTTCTTC. Translated, it gives CASSLVRLAVNEQFF.

The chain couples TRBV7-2 to TRBJ2-5; TRBD2 aligns across 11 bases. Germline loops: CDR1 SGHTA, CDR2 FQGNSA. V lost 1 base, J lost 4 bases, and 2 bases stayed unmatched. The CDR3 sequence is 15 residues long. CDR3: CASSLGLAGRETQYF. CDR3 in DNA: TGTGCCAGCAGCTTAGGACTAGCGGGGCGAGAGACCCAGTACTTC.

V is TRBV6-6 and J is TRBJ2-7, with TRBD1 matching 12 bases. In germline, CDR1 is MNHNY, CDR2 SVGAGI (reference sequence). The J segment lost 5 bases and the V segment lost 6 bases, leaving 8 bases of the junction unmatched. The CDR3 has 15 amino acids. This chain's CDR3 is CASRGAGQGAHEQYF. The CDR3 DNA follows: TGTGCCAGCAGGGGGGCGGGACAGGGGGCCCACGAGCAGTACTTC.

The chain recombines TRBV5-1 with TRBJ2-2, with TRBD2 matching over 13 bases. This CDR3 has 18 amino acids. Germline V gene data show CDR1 as SGHRS and CDR2 as YFSETQ. The J segment lost 10 bases and the V segment lost 0 bases, leaving 12 bases of the junction unmatched. CDR3 loop: CASSLAWGLAGPTQELFF. The CDR3 region has the DNA TGCGCCAGCAGCTTGGCCTGGGGACTAGCGGGGCCCACGCAGGAGCTGTTTTTT. The entire variable domain, with the rest obtained from reference TRBV5-1 and TRBJ2-2, is as follows: KAGVTQTPRYLIKTRGQQVTLSCSPISGHRSVSWYQQTPGQGLQFLFEYFSETQRNKGNFPGRFSGRQFSNSRSEMNVSTLELGDSALYLCASSLAWGLAGPTQELFFGEGSRLTVL.

This clone was seen a handful of times. This sequence joins TRBV7-2 and TRBJ1-3; no firm D call. The germline CDR1 and CDR2 sequences are SGHTA and FQGNSA. The V and J ends lost 2 bases and 1 base respectively, with 6 bases between them. There are 14 residues in the CDR3. In nucleotides, the CDR3 is TGTGCCAGCAGCTTATCTCGTTCTGGAAACACCATATATTTT. Residues: CASSLSRSGNTIYF.

This clone was counted a single time. The genes are TRBV29-1 and TRBJ2-1, with unresolved D. The V and J ends lost 5 bases and 0 bases respectively, with 11 bases between them. This CDR3 has 14 residues. Germline CDR1 SQVTM, CDR2 ANQGSEA. The chain's CDR3 is CSVRTESSYNEQFF. CDR3 sequence (DNA): TGCAGCGTTCGTACGGAGAGCTCCTACAATGAGCAGTTCTTC.

This chain connects TRBV18 to TRBJ1-4, with no clear D. The V gene's germline CDR1 is KGHSH and CDR2 LQKENI. The CDR3 is 14 residues long. Trimming removed 5 bases at V and 6 bases at J, with 13 bases between. The CDR3 DNA follows: TGTGCCAGCTCAGGAGGCTGGGTGTATGAAAAACTGTTTTTT. Translating it yields CASSGGWVYEKLFF.

The chain has TRBV24-1 and TRBJ1-2, with D possibly matching TRBD1 (6 bases). V was trimmed by 4 bases and J by 6 bases, leaving 17 bases between them. Germline V gene data show CDR1 as KGHDR and CDR2 as SFDVKD. The CDR3 spans 15 residues. CDR3 in amino acids: CATSDPGGGEDGYTF. The CDR3 DNA sequence: TGTGCCACCAGTGACCCAGGTGGGGGCGAGGATGGCTACACCTTC.

The CDR3 sequence: CASRLSGYEQYF. The CDR3 coding sequence is TGTGCCAGCAGGCTATCCGGTTACGAGCAGTACTTC. This chain uses TRBV6-6 with TRBJ2-7; no definite D call. V lost 6 bases to trimming and J lost 4 bases, with 10 bases between them. This CDR3 has 12 amino acids. Germline loops: CDR1 MNHNY, CDR2 SVGAGI (reference sequence).

This clone was seen more than once but under ten times. The rearrangement links TRBV6-2 or TRBV6-3 to TRBJ1-1, with D possibly being TRBD1 (6 bases). CDR3 length equals 14 residues. V lost 2 bases to trimming and J lost 5 bases, with 12 bases between them. Per germline, CDR1 MNHEY and CDR2 SVGEGT. CDR3 region: CASSYPTGNTEAFF. The CDR3 region has the DNA TGTGCCAGCAGTTACCCCACAGGGAATACTGAAGCTTTCTTT.

The V call is TRBV7-7, the J call TRBJ2-2, with 12 nucleotides matching TRBD2. The CDR3 runs to 16 residues. V gave up 3 bases and J gave up 6 bases; unmatched junction bases: 5. From germline, CDR1 is SSHAT and CDR2 FNYEAQ (reference sequence). This CDR3 is CASSFSSGGAAGELFF. The CDR3 DNA reads as TGTGCCAGCAGCTTTTCTAGCGGGGGGGCCGCCGGGGAGCTGTTTTTT.